This section outlines one T cell receptor (beta chain) sequence together with its context. Germline lookup yields CDR1 LNHDA and CDR2 SQIVND (reference sequence). The CDR3 runs 16 residues. With V trimmed by 4 bases and J by 0 bases, 5 bases remained unmatched. The source of the sample is a study of control samples from healthy donors and cancer patients. Data came from immunoSEQ multiplex PCR; TCRdb stores just in-frame clones and leaves some out. The repertoire holds under 450,000 clones, with 80% to 95% as singletons. The J gene is TRBJ1-3, the V gene TRBV19; 8 positions match TRBD1. This TCR was recovered from a man aged 40-49 years with head and neck cancer. Sequences were obtained from PBMCs. The CDR3 protein is CASSNLGTGSGNTIYF. The CDR3 coding sequence is TGTGCCAGTAGTAACCTCGGGACAGGCTCTGGAAACACCATATATTTT.